These 27 T cell receptor beta chains came from one sample sequenced in a study of shared clonotypes between healthy human individuals. Sequencing was performed with immunoSEQ multiplex PCR; in TCRdb, only in-frame clones are kept and a portion is missing. This sample has over a million clones, with approximately 97% found just once. The sample comprised naive CD4+ T cells sorted from blood. The subset is: CD45RA+ positively selected. Every receptor here comes from a man aged 30 to 45 in good health.

This chain connects TRBV7-2 to TRBJ2-3, with no clear D. CDR3 length: 15 residues. Between the trimmed V and J ends, which lost 7 bases and 2 bases, there was a span of 16 bases. CDR1 is SGHTA, CDR2 FQGNSA, per germline. The CDR3 loop reads CASTKDGIPTDTQYF. The CDR3 DNA reads TGTGCCAGCACAAAGGACGGTATTCCCACAGATACGCAGTATTTT.

This CDR3 reads CASSMLAGLTDTQYF. The CDR3 bases are TGTGCCAGTAGCATGCTAGCGGGACTAACAGATACGCAGTATTTT. The chain joins TRBV19 to TRBJ2-3, with 9 bases lining up with TRBD2. The trim removed 6 bases at V and 3 bases at J, leaving 7 bases unmatched. CDR3 length: 15 amino acids. Germline values: CDR1 LNHDA, CDR2 SQIVND (reference sequence).

The chain recombines TRBV29-1 with TRBJ2-3; the match to TRBD2 covers 7 bases. V lost 7 bases to trimming and J lost 8 bases; unmatched junction nucleotides: 12. Per the germline V gene, CDR1 is SQVTM and CDR2 is ANQGSEA. The CDR3 has 13 amino acids. CDR3 sequence: CSASWTSDATQYF. DNA for the CDR3: TGCAGCGCTTCCTGGACTAGTGATGCTACGCAGTATTTT.

The chain uses TRBV9 and TRBJ2-1; D call uncertain. The ends were cut back, 0 bases at V and 7 bases at J, with 11 bases in the middle. Germline CDR1 and CDR2: SGDLS and YYNGEE. The CDR3 sequence is 14 residues long. This chain's CDR3 is CASSVEPGWNEQFF. CDR3 nucleotides: TGTGCCAGCAGCGTAGAACCCGGGTGGAATGAGCAGTTCTTC.

This chain joins TRBV12-5 and TRBJ1-2, with a weak D call TRBD1 (5 bases). V was clipped by 1 base and J by 5 bases, with 11 bases between them. Germline assignment: CDR1 LGHNT and CDR2 FRNRAP. CDR3 length equals 14 residues. This CDR3 reads CASGLAGYGYGYTF. CDR3 bases: TGTGCTAGTGGTTTGGCAGGGTACGGATATGGCTACACCTTC. The full variable domain, with the rest looked up from reference TRBV12-5 and TRBJ1-2, is DARVTQTPRHKVTEMGQEVTMRCQPILGHNTVFWYRQTMMQGLELLAYFRNRAPLDDSGMPKDRFSAEMPDATLATLKIQPSEPRDSAVYFCASGLAGYGYGYTFGSGTRLTVV.

V is TRBV5-1 and J is TRBJ1-1; D ambiguous. The CDR3 sequence is 14 residues long. The germline gives CDR1 SGHRS, CDR2 YFSETQ. Between the trimmed V and J ends, which lost 4 bases and 0 bases, there was a span of 10 bases. The chain's CDR3 is CASSENAVNTEAFF. The CDR3 nucleotides are TGCGCCAGCAGCGAGAACGCAGTGAACACTGAAGCTTTCTTT.

V usage is TRBV15 and J usage is TRBJ2-7, with D perhaps matching TRBD2 (5 bases). The CDR3 is 15 amino acids. V gave up 4 bases and J gave up 3 bases, with 16 bases separating them. Germline loops: CDR1 LNHNV, CDR2 YYDKDF (reference sequence). The CDR3 DNA follows: TGTGCCACCAGCATGACTATGGGGAGAAGCTACGAGCAGTACTTC. Amino acids: CATSMTMGRSYEQYF.

CDR3 protein: CARTGTSNYGYTF. The CDR3 coding sequence is TGTGCCAGGACAGGGACTTCTAACTATGGCTACACCTTC. The chain employs TRBV2 and TRBJ1-2; TRBD1 aligns across 7 bases. CDR3 length equals 13 residues. Germline CDR1 and CDR2: SNHLY and FYNNEI. J was trimmed by 0 bases and V by 9 bases; bases with no gene match: 4.

This chain connects TRBV5-1 to TRBJ1-2; TRBD1 might be the D (5 bases). CDR1 and CDR2 from the germline V gene are SGHRS and YFSETQ. Deletions cut 5 bases from V and 2 bases from J, with 25 bases between. The CDR3 has 18 residues. This CDR3 reads CASRVSLGGYTTNYGYTF. Here the CDR3 DNA reads TGCGCCAGCAGGGTCTCCCTTGGGGGTTACACAACAAACTATGGCTACACCTTC.

The gene calls are TRBV7-9 and TRBJ1-3, with D possibly TRBD1 on 5 matching bases. With 0 bases removed from V and 5 bases from J, the gap between germline ends came to 14 bases. The germline V gene has CDR1 SEHNR and CDR2 FQNEAQ (reference sequence). This CDR3 contains 16 residues. The CDR3 DNA is TGTGCCAGCAGCTTAGCCTCAGGGTCCGGGAGAAACACCATATATTTT. Translation gives CASSLASGSGRNTIYF. Combining the CDR3 with reference TRBV7-9 and TRBJ1-3 gives the whole variable domain DTGVSQNPRHKITKRGQNVTFRCDPISEHNRLYWYRQTLGQGPEFLTYFQNEAQLEKSRLLSDRFSAERPKGSFSTLEIQRTEQGDSAMYLCASSLASGSGRNTIYFGEGSWLTVV.

The chain carries TRBV7-8 and TRBJ1-4; 8 bases agree with TRBD1. After removal of 5 bases from V and 8 bases from J, the junction contained 13 bases not matched to a gene. CDR1 is SGHVS and CDR2 is FQNEAQ in the germline V gene. CDR3 length: 16 residues. This chain's CDR3 is CASSLSLDRGGEKLFF. The DNA for the CDR3 is TGTGCCAGCAGCCTGTCCCTAGACAGGGGAGGGGAAAAACTGTTTTTT.

The CDR3 loop reads CASSVRYSTGELFF. CDR3 nucleotides: TGTGCCAGCAGCGTCAGGTATTCCACCGGGGAGCTGTTTTTT. V is TRBV9 and J is TRBJ2-2; D gene uncertain. The CDR3 runs 14 residues. The germline gives CDR1 SGDLS, CDR2 YYNGEE. Trimming cost V 2 bases and J 4 bases, with 9 bases left between them. Looking up the rest from reference TRBV9 and TRBJ2-2 gives the full variable domain: DSGVTQTPKHLITATGQRVTLRCSPRSGDLSVYWYQQSLDQGLQFLIQYYNGEERAKGNILERFSAQQFPDLHSELNLSSLELGDSALYFCASSVRYSTGELFFGEGSRLTVL.

The chain is built from TRBV10-1 and TRBJ2-3; D gene uncertain. Trimming shortened V by 2 bases and J by 4 bases, and 7 bases separated the two germline ends. The germline V gene has CDR1 WNHNN and CDR2 SYGVQD (reference sequence). The CDR3 loop spans 13 amino acids. The CDR3 loop reads CASSEERPDTQYF. The CDR3 region has the DNA TGCGCCAGCAGTGAGGAGAGGCCAGATACGCAGTATTTT.

J is TRBJ2-5 and V is TRBV12-5, with 7 bases aligning to TRBD2. The CDR3 spans 15 residues. The V gene end was trimmed by 3 bases and the J gene end by 0 bases; junction bases not matched to a gene: 4. Germline CDR1 reads LGHNT; CDR2 reads FRNRAP. DNA for the CDR3: TGTGCTAGTGGTTTTGGCGGGGGTAACCAAGAGACCCAGTACTTC. This translates into CASGFGGGNQETQYF.

J is TRBJ2-5 and V is TRBV10-2; D perhaps matches TRBD2 (6 bases). CDR3 size: 12 residues. Germline assignment: CDR1 WSHSY and CDR2 SAAADI. The ends were cut back, 6 bases at V and 5 bases at J, with 10 bases in the middle. CDR3 protein: CASRASVETQYF. In nucleotides, the CDR3 is TGCGCCAGCAGGGCTAGCGTGGAGACCCAGTACTTC.

The V gene is TRBV5-1, the J gene TRBJ2-5; possibly TRBD2 for D (6 bases). The CDR3 is made up of 14 amino acids. V was cut by 0 bases and J by 4 bases, with 10 bases left in between. Germline CDR1 is SGHRS and CDR2 is YFSETQ. In DNA, the CDR3 is TGCGCCAGCAGCTTGGAAGGGAGGTTAGAGACCCAGTACTTC. Protein: CASSLEGRLETQYF.

The V and J genes are TRBV5-1 and TRBJ2-3, with 7 bases aligning to TRBD2. Germline V gene data show CDR1 as SGHRS and CDR2 as YFSETQ. The CDR3 totals 18 residues. V dropped 0 bases and J dropped 1; count of bases not matched to a gene: 11. In DNA, the CDR3 is TGCGCCAGCAGCTTGGCCCCCTCGGGTCTAGCGGGCACAGATACGCAGTATTTT. It encodes CASSLAPSGLAGTDTQYF.

This sequence joins TRBV19 and TRBJ2-2; 14 nucleotides align to TRBD2. CDR1 and CDR2 (germline): LNHDA, SQIVND (reference sequence). V shed 8 bases, J shed 4 bases, and the junction held 3 bases outside the gene matches. This CDR3 contains 15 residues. DNA for the CDR3: TGTGCCAGTCAGACTAGCGGGAGGGGCACCGGGGAGCTGTTTTTT. Its translation is CASQTSGRGTGELFF.

This chain links TRBV5-1 with TRBJ1-4; 8 nucleotides align to TRBD1. Per the germline V gene, CDR1 is SGHRS and CDR2 is YFSETQ. V was pared by 0 bases and J by 6 bases, with 7 bases of the junction left unmatched. This CDR3 has 16 residues. CDR3 sequence (DNA): TGCGCCAGCAGCTTGGCCCCCGGGACAGGTGATGAAAAACTGTTTTTT. Amino acids: CASSLAPGTGDEKLFF. The complete variable domain, with remaining parts taken from reference TRBV5-1 and TRBJ1-4, reads KAGVTQTPRYLIKTRGQQVTLSCSPISGHRSVSWYQQTPGQGLQFLFEYFSETQRNKGNFPGRFSGRQFSNSRSEMNVSTLELGDSALYLCASSLAPGTGDEKLFFGSGTQLSVL.

The genes are TRBV6-6 and TRBJ1-2; D not resolved. This CDR3 is 14 amino acids long. V was cut by 5 bases and J by 4 bases, with 14 bases left in between. CDR1 is MNHNY and CDR2 is SVGAGI in the germline V gene (reference sequence). As DNA, the CDR3 is TGTGCCAGCAGTGCGGGGATCGCTTCCTATGGCTACACCTTC. This sequence encodes CASSAGIASYGYTF.

The chain uses TRBV5-1 and TRBJ1-5; D might be TRBD1 (5 bases). The CDR3 loop spans 15 amino acids. Between the trimmed V and J ends, which lost 0 bases and 3 bases, there was a span of 10 bases. Germline values: CDR1 SGHRS, CDR2 YFSETQ. In DNA form, the CDR3 reads TGCGCCAGCAGCTTGGAGGGGATTCCCAATCAGCCCCAGCATTTT. As protein: CASSLEGIPNQPQHF.

This clone was seen a single time. Distinct nucleotide sequences in the sample also encode this CDR3. The V and J genes are TRBV5-1 and TRBJ2-1; 12 bases align to TRBD2. With V trimmed by 2 bases and J by 6 bases, 3 bases remained unmatched. This CDR3 region has 15 residues. The germline gives CDR1 SGHRS, CDR2 YFSETQ. Here the CDR3 reads CASSLGLAGRNEQFF. The CDR3 bases are TGCGCCAGCAGCTTAGGACTAGCGGGACGCAATGAGCAGTTCTTC.

The chain uses TRBV10-2 and TRBJ2-7, with 9 bases that match TRBD1. The trim removed 5 bases at V and 2 bases at J, leaving 7 bases unmatched. The germline V gene encodes CDR1 WSHSY and CDR2 SAAADI. This CDR3 region has 15 residues. In DNA form, the CDR3 reads TGCGCCAGCAGTAGACCGGGACAGGGAACCTACGAGCAGTACTTC. It is translated as CASSRPGQGTYEQYF.

The chain carries TRBV9 and TRBJ2-5; TRBD1 agrees at 10 bases. Unmatched junction bases numbered 10, after V lost 4 bases and J lost 1 base. Germline-derived CDR1 and CDR2 are SGDLS and YYNGEE. The CDR3 runs 17 residues. The CDR3 loop reads CASSTQTGGARQETQYF. CDR3 nucleotide sequence: TGTGCCAGCAGCACCCAGACAGGGGGCGCCCGCCAAGAGACCCAGTACTTC.

The sample holds one count of this clone. The CDR3 loop is CATQNSGISYEQYF. CDR3 sequence (DNA): TGTGCCACCCAGAATAGCGGAATCTCCTACGAGCAGTACTTC. This sequence joins TRBV19 and TRBJ2-7, with a tentative D call TRBD2 (6 bases). The CDR3 extends over 14 amino acids. Germline V gene data show CDR1 as LNHDA and CDR2 as SQIVND (reference sequence). V lost 10 bases to trimming and J lost 0 bases, with 16 bases between them.

V gene TRBV18 combines with J gene TRBJ1-5; 8 bases match TRBD1. Germline assignment: CDR1 KGHSH and CDR2 LQKENI. V was pared by 1 base and J by 4 bases, with 3 bases of the junction left unmatched. This CDR3 is built from 15 residues. CDR3 coding DNA: TGTGCCAGCTCACCACAGGGACAGGTTAATCAGCCCCAGCATTTT. Amino acids: CASSPQGQVNQPQHF.

The chain has TRBV15 and TRBJ2-2; TRBD2 might be the D (6 bases). Trimming removed 0 bases at V and 4 bases at J, with 9 bases between. This CDR3 spans 15 amino acids. Germline-derived CDR1 and CDR2 are LNHNV and YYDKDF (reference sequence). The CDR3 is CATSRDLAVTGELFF. The CDR3 DNA sequence: TGTGCCACCAGCAGAGACTTAGCGGTCACCGGGGAGCTGTTTTTT.